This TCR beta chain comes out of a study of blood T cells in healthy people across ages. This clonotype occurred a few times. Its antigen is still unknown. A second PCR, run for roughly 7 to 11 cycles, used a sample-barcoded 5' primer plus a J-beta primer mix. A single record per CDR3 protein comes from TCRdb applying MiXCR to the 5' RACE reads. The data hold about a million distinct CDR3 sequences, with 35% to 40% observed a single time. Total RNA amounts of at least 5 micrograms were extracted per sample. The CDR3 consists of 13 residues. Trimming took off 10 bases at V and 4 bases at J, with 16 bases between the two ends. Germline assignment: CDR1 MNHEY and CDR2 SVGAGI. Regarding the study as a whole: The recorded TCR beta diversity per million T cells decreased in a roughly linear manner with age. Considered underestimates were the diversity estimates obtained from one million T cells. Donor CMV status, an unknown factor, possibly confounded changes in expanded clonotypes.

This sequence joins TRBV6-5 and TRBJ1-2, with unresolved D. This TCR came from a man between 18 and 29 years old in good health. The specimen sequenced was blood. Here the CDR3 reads CATRRLEAYGYTF. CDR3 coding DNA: TGTGCCACCCGGCGGCTTGAAGCCTATGGCTACACCTTC.